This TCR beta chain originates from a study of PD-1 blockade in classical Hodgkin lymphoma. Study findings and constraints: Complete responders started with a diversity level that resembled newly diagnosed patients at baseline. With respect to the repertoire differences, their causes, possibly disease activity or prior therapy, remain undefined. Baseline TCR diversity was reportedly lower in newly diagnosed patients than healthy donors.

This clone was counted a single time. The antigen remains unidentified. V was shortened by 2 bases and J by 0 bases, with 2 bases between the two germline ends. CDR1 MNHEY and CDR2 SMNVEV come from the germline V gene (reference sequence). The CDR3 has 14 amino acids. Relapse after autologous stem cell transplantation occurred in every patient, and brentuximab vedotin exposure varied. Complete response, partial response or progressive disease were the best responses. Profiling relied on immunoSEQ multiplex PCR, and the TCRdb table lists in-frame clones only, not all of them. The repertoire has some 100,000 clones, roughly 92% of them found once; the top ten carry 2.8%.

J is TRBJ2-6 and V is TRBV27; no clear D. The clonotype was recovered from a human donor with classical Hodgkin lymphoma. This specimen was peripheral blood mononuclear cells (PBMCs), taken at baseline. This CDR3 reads CASSLISGANVLTF. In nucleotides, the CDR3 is TGTGCCAGCAGTTTAATCTCTGGGGCCAACGTCCTGACTTTC. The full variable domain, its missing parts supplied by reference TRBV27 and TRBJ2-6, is EAQVTQNPRYLITVTGKKLTVTCSQNMNHEYMSWYRQDPGLGLRQIYYSMNVEVTDKGDVPEGYKVSRKEKRNFPLILESPSPNQTSLYFCASSLISGANVLTFGAGSRLTVL.